This T cell receptor beta chain is drawn from a study of Graves' ophthalmopathy and Graves' hyperthyroidism. Amplifying from RNA transcripts, the study obtained TCR beta CDR3 regions. First-round RT-PCR relied on HTBI primers, and a second-round multiplex PCR came next. A single record per CDR3 protein comes from TCRdb applying MiXCR to the multiplex PCR reads. The sample gives 500,000 to 700,000 distinct CDR3 sequences, under 45% of which show up once; roughly 4% is in the top ten. Trimming cost V 6 bases and J 5 bases, with 10 bases left between them. Germline loops: CDR1 DFQATT, CDR2 SNEGSKA (reference sequence). The CDR3 length is 11 residues. This clonotype came up many times.

V and J are TRBV20-1 and TRBJ2-5, with D unclear. The source is an adult man with Graves' hyperthyroidism. The sample comprised peripheral blood or thyroid tissue (not recorded which). The CDR3 is CSATLGETQYF. CDR3 nucleotides: TGCAGTGCCACCCTCGGGGAGACCCAGTACTTC.